Listed here are 11 T cell receptor beta chains from one sample, sequenced in a study of blood T cell repertoires in COVID-19. The method was immunoSEQ multiplex PCR; TCRdb's version includes in-frame clones alone and lacks a portion of them. The data show 220,000 or so clones, with 80% to 85% seen just once and around 2% held by the top ten. Sequenced input: peripheral blood. All receptors come from a woman between 55 and 75 years old with acute or convalescent COVID-19.

Comments on this clone: Other nucleotide sequences in the sample specify the same CDR3. The chain combines TRBV6-5 with TRBJ2-2; D not certain. V lost 1 base and J lost 5, with 2 bases in between. The germline gives CDR1 MNHEY, CDR2 SVGAGI. The CDR3 consists of 12 residues. CDR3 in amino acids: CASSYLTGELFF. The DNA for the CDR3 is TGTGCCAGCAGTTACTTAACCGGGGAGCTGTTTTTT.

This clone came up a few times. The rearrangement uses TRBV9 and TRBJ1-2, with 7 bases identical to TRBD1. V dropped 0 bases and J dropped 7; count of bases not matched to a gene: 6. The CDR3 extends over 14 amino acids. Germline lookup yields CDR1 SGDLS and CDR2 YYNGEE. CDR3 residues: CASSVDPQGGGYTF. In DNA form, the CDR3 reads TGTGCCAGCAGCGTAGATCCCCAGGGGGGTGGCTACACCTTC.

This chain connects TRBV7-3 to TRBJ1-1, with D perhaps TRBD1 (5 bases). CDR3 length: 13 amino acids. CDR1 and CDR2 from the germline V gene are SGHTA and FQGTGA. The V end lost 0 bases, the J end lost 8 bases, and 10 bases lay between the germline ends. CDR3 residues: CASSLTRGTEAFF. CDR3 DNA: TGTGCCAGCAGCTTAACTAGGGGAACCGAAGCTTTCTTT.

The J gene is TRBJ1-2, the V gene TRBV27; maybe TRBD1 (5 bases). This CDR3 spans 12 amino acids. CDR1 is MNHEY, CDR2 SMNVEV, per germline (reference sequence). Trimming pared 4 bases from V and 7 bases from J, leaving 10 bases between. CDR3 residues: CASSSAGGGYTF. As DNA, the CDR3 is TGTGCCAGCAGTTCCGCCGGGGGTGGCTACACCTTC.

CDR3 residues: CASSSLRGPKLSGNTIYF. As DNA, the CDR3 is TGTGCCAGCAGTAGCCTCAGGGGCCCGAAGCTCTCTGGAAACACCATATATTTT. The chain is built from TRBV6-2 or TRBV6-3 and TRBJ1-3; the D gene is possibly TRBD1 (6 bases). The V gene lost 5 bases and the J gene lost 0 bases, with 20 bases spanning the gap. CDR3 length: 18 amino acids. Looked up from germline, CDR1 is MNHEY and CDR2 is SVGEGT.

The chain employs TRBV5-8 and TRBJ1-1; D gene ambiguous. The germline V gene has CDR1 SGHTS and CDR2 YDEGEE. This CDR3 has 10 amino acids. Trimming took 2 bases from V and 8 from J, leaving 4 bases between them. CDR3 DNA: TGTGCCAGCAGCTTCCGGGAAGCTTTCTTT. It yields the protein CASSFREAFF.

The rearrangement uses TRBV18 and TRBJ2-3, with 11 bases identical to TRBD2. This CDR3 has 15 residues. V lost 2 bases, J lost 7 bases, and 5 bases stayed unmatched. Germline-derived CDR1 and CDR2 are KGHSH and LQKENI. CDR3 in amino acids: CASSPSSGGANTQYF. Here the CDR3 DNA reads TGTGCCAGCTCACCAAGTAGCGGGGGGGCAAATACGCAGTATTTT.

V usage is TRBV9 and J usage is TRBJ1-2; the D gene is possibly TRBD1 (6 bases). The CDR3 totals 13 residues. Germline V gives CDR1 SGDLS, CDR2 YYNGEE. V lost 4 bases, J lost 5 bases, and 12 bases lay in between. Written as DNA, the CDR3 is TGTGCCAGCAGCAATCCGGGGACATATGGCTACACCTTC. It yields the protein CASSNPGTYGYTF.

The J gene is TRBJ2-3, the V gene TRBV2, with D maybe TRBD2 (5 bases). This CDR3 spans 16 amino acids. The V end was cut by 2 bases, the J end by 7 bases, with 19 bases between. Germline V lookup: CDR1 SNHLY, CDR2 FYNNEI. This CDR3 reads CASSELAQALRYTQYF. Here the CDR3 DNA reads TGTGCCAGCAGTGAACTAGCCCAGGCTCTCAGGTATACGCAGTATTTT.

This clone appeared a single time. The V gene is TRBV20-1, the J gene TRBJ1-2; tentative D call: TRBD1 (5 bases). This CDR3 has 12 amino acids. In germline, CDR1 is DFQATT, CDR2 SNEGSKA (reference sequence). V gave up 3 bases and J gave up 2 bases, with 7 bases separating them. For the CDR3, the DNA is TGCAGTGCTAGTAACAGGAACTATGGCTACACCTTC. Amino acids: CSASNRNYGYTF.

The CDR3, as DNA: TGTGCCAGCAGCCTCCGGGGGGGGTCAGATACGCAGTATTTT. This gives the protein CASSLRGGSDTQYF. The gene calls are TRBV3-1 (or the pseudogene TRBV3-2) and TRBJ2-3; 8 nucleotides match TRBD2. Germline CDR1 LGHDT, CDR2 YNNKEL (reference sequence). This CDR3 is 14 amino acids long. V lost 4 bases to trimming and J lost 4 bases; unmatched junction nucleotides: 4.